The 27 T cell receptor beta chains below were found in one sample sequenced in a study of long-term antiretroviral therapy in people with HIV. Run at survey level, the immunoSEQ assay was version v3.0. Libraries were prepared by immunoSEQ multiplex PCR; TCRdb keeps only in-frame clonotypes and omits some of them. Here the sample spans roughly 34,000 clones, roughly 77% being singletons. The source was unsorted PBMCs, collected 1.9 years after starting antiretroviral therapy. These receptor sequences come from a man aged 18 to 30 with HIV.

The CDR3 sequence is CASSLGGDGSYNEQFF. CDR3 coding DNA: TGTGCCAGCAGCTTGGGCGGGGACGGCTCCTACAATGAGCAGTTCTTC. This rearrangement joins TRBV5-4 to TRBJ2-1; maybe TRBD2 (6 bases). Germline loops: CDR1 SGHNT, CDR2 YYREEE (reference sequence). The V end lost 0 bases, the J end lost 0 bases, and 10 bases lay between the germline ends. The CDR3 spans 16 residues. Variable domain in full (rest from reference TRBV5-4 and TRBJ2-1): ETGVTQSPTHLIKTRGQQVTLRCSSQSGHNTVSWYQQALGQGPQFIFQYYREEENGRGNFPPRFSGLQFPNYSSELNVNALELDDSALYLCASSLGGDGSYNEQFFGPGTRLTVL.

The genes are TRBV6-5 and TRBJ2-7, with 8 bases identical to TRBD1. V gave up 5 bases and J gave up 1 base; unmatched junction bases: 4. This CDR3 comprises 14 residues. Looked up from germline, CDR1 is MNHEY and CDR2 is SVGAGI. CDR3 in amino acids: CASSTRTGSYEQYF. The CDR3 DNA reads TGTGCCAGCAGTACACGGACAGGGTCCTACGAGCAGTACTTC.

This clone appeared once. This chain links TRBV5-4 with TRBJ1-3, with TRBD1 matching over 8 bases. Trimming at V came to 2 bases and at J to 2 bases, leaving 0 bases not matched to a gene. Germline V gene data show CDR1 as SGHNT and CDR2 as YYREEE (reference sequence). The CDR3 consists of 14 residues. This CDR3 is CASSLQGAGNTIYF. CDR3 DNA sequence: TGTGCCAGCAGCTTACAGGGGGCTGGAAACACCATATATTTT.

The chain uses TRBV29-1 and TRBJ2-7; the D gene is possibly TRBD1 (5 bases). V was clipped by 4 bases and J by 4 bases, with 14 bases between them. The CDR3 spans 13 residues. Looked up from germline, CDR1 is SQVTM and CDR2 is ANQGSEA. The CDR3 is CSVGVRVGYEQYF. The CDR3 DNA reads as TGCAGCGTTGGGGTCAGGGTGGGATACGAGCAGTACTTC.

V usage is TRBV27 and J usage is TRBJ1-1; D possibly corresponds to TRBD1 (6 bases). Germline CDR1 reads MNHEY; CDR2 reads SMNVEV (reference sequence). The CDR3 is made up of 14 amino acids. Between the trimmed V and J ends, which lost 8 bases and 5 bases, there was a span of 18 bases. CDR3 amino acids: CASGTSLRGTEAFF. CDR3 DNA: TGTGCCAGCGGGACTAGTCTCAGGGGAACTGAAGCTTTCTTT.

This clone was observed a single time. V usage is TRBV6-1 and J usage is TRBJ2-7, with TRBD1 matching 8 bases. The ends lost 1 base at V and 5 bases at J; junction bases unmatched: 10. This CDR3 comprises 16 residues. From germline, CDR1 is MNHNS and CDR2 SASEGT. The CDR3 DNA is TGTGCCAGCAGTGAAGTTGGCGGACAGGGTCTGGACGAGCAGTACGTC. This translates into CASSEVGGQGLDEQYV.

The chain employs TRBV7-6 and TRBJ1-1; TRBD1 matches 7 bases. The CDR3 loop spans 15 amino acids. Germline CDR1 is SGHVS and CDR2 is FNYEAQ. V lost 5 bases to trimming and J lost 0 bases; unmatched junction nucleotides: 6. CDR3 nucleotide sequence: TGTGCCAGCAGCGAAAACAGGGGACTGAACACTGAAGCTTTCTTT. Encoded protein: CASSENRGLNTEAFF.

The rearrangement joins TRBV2 to TRBJ2-6; 7 nucleotides line up with TRBD1. CDR3 length: 16 residues. Looked up from germline, CDR1 is SNHLY and CDR2 is FYNNEI. V lost 4 bases, J lost 2 bases, and 5 bases stayed unmatched. The CDR3 is CASSATTGAGANVLTF. The CDR3 nucleotides are TGTGCCAGCAGTGCAACAACAGGGGCTGGGGCCAACGTCCTGACTTTC.

CDR3: CASSEGQAVYEQYF. In DNA, the CDR3 is TGTGCCAGCAGTGAAGGACAGGCCGTGTACGAGCAGTACTTC. The chain recombines TRBV6-1 with TRBJ2-7, with a possible D match to TRBD1 (6 bases). Germline values: CDR1 MNHNS, CDR2 SASEGT. Trimming left V 1 base short and J 4 bases short, with 11 bases between. This CDR3 comprises 14 residues.

This rearrangement joins TRBV2 to TRBJ1-4, with D possibly matching TRBD1 (5 bases). CDR1 SNHLY and CDR2 FYNNEI come from the germline V gene. The CDR3 is made up of 11 amino acids. V was cut by 11 bases and J by 11 bases, with 15 bases left in between. The CDR3 protein is CASRGAEKLFF. Here the CDR3 DNA reads TGTGCCTCCCGAGGGGCTGAGAAACTGTTTTTT.

The count of this clone is one. The chain recombines TRBV5-1 with TRBJ2-3, with a possible D match to TRBD1 (6 bases). Germline V CDR1 and CDR2: SGHRS, YFSETQ. CDR3 length: 14 residues. V was clipped by 3 bases and J by 2 bases, with 10 bases between them. CDR3 amino acids: CASSSRDNTDTQYF. The CDR3, as DNA: TGCGCCAGCAGCTCTCGGGACAACACAGATACGCAGTATTTT.

This clone was counted a single time. This rearrangement joins TRBV7-5 to TRBJ2-3; the table's D call, TRBD1, has no DNA check behind it. TRBV7-5 is designated a pseudogene. The CDR3 consists of 17 residues. The CDR3 is CARSDKTGTAFTDTQYF. CDR3 bases: TGTGCCAGAAGCGATAAGACCGGGACAGCATTCACAGATACGCAGTATTTT.

The chain employs TRBV7-3 and TRBJ2-5; D not resolved. This CDR3 comprises 15 residues. V was cut by 2 bases and J by 5 bases, with 15 bases left in between. Germline CDR1 is SGHTA and CDR2 is FQGTGA. The CDR3 coding sequence is TGTGCCAGCAGCTTATTAGCAACACCTCGGGAGACCCAGTACTTC. It encodes CASSLLATPRETQYF. The variable domain in full, completed from reference TRBV7-3 and TRBJ2-5, reads GAGVSQTPSNKVTEKGKYVELRCDPISGHTALYWYRQSLGQGPEFLIYFQGTGAADDSGLPNDRFFAVRPEGSVSTLKIQRTERGDSAVYLCASSLLATPRETQYFGPGTRLLVL.

CDR3 loop: CASSADRLNQPQHF. CDR3 DNA: TGTGCCAGCAGTGCGGACAGGCTCAATCAGCCCCAGCATTTT. The V call is TRBV6-1, the J call TRBJ1-5; 7 bases are a match to TRBD1. The CDR3 contains 14 residues. Germline-derived CDR1 and CDR2 are MNHNS and SASEGT. V lost 4 bases to trimming and J lost 3 bases; unmatched junction nucleotides: 3.

V is TRBV5-5 and J is TRBJ2-5, with a possible D match to TRBD2 (5 bases). The CDR3 consists of 15 residues. The germline V gene has CDR1 SGHKS and CDR2 YYEKEE (reference sequence). With 4 bases removed from V and 1 base from J, the gap between germline ends came to 14 bases. The CDR3 DNA reads TGTGCCAGCAGCCGGACTCTAGCAGCCCAAGAGACCCAGTACTTC. Encoded protein: CASSRTLAAQETQYF.

This clone came up once. V and J are TRBV19 and TRBJ1-4; possibly TRBD1 for D (5 bases). Per the germline V gene, CDR1 is LNHDA and CDR2 is SQIVND (reference sequence). The V and J ends lost 4 bases and 0 bases respectively, with 12 bases between them. The CDR3 covers 16 residues. CDR3: CASSTHGTPTNEKLFF. CDR3 nucleotide sequence: TGTGCCAGTAGTACTCATGGGACGCCAACTAATGAAAAACTGTTTTTT.

This rearrangement joins TRBV18 to TRBJ1-1; D is undetermined. Trimming removed 5 bases at V and 5 bases at J, with 15 bases between. Germline-derived CDR1 and CDR2 are KGHSH and LQKENI. The CDR3 has 14 residues. The CDR3 here is CASSNPGPWTEAFF. In nucleotides, the CDR3 is TGTGCCAGCTCAAATCCGGGCCCCTGGACTGAAGCTTTCTTT. Looking up the rest from reference TRBV18 and TRBJ1-1 gives the full variable domain: NAGVMQNPRHLVRRRGQEARLRCSPMKGHSHVYWYRQLPEEGLKFMVYLQKENIIDESGMPKERFSAEFPKEGPSILRIQQVVRGDSAAYFCASSNPGPWTEAFFGQGTRLTVV.

The V gene is TRBV11-2, the J gene TRBJ2-7; D is possibly TRBD1 or TRBD2 (5 bases each). Germline CDR1 reads SGHAT; CDR2 reads FQNNGV. This CDR3 is built from 11 residues. CDR3 in amino acids: CASSSPGTVGV. In DNA form, the CDR3 reads TGTGCCAGCAGTTCCCCCGGGACCGTGGGCGTC.

The V and J genes are TRBV7-2 and TRBJ1-1; 7 nucleotides align to TRBD1. The V and J ends lost 7 bases and 3 bases, in that order; junction bases with no gene match: 8. Germline-derived CDR1 and CDR2 are SGHTA and FQGNSA. The CDR3 is 14 amino acids. The CDR3 sequence: CASTRQGFDTEAFF. DNA for the CDR3: TGTGCCAGCACCAGACAGGGTTTTGACACTGAAGCTTTCTTT.

This clone was seen only a few times. The genes are TRBV18 and TRBJ1-1, with D tentatively TRBD1 (5 bases). The germline V gene encodes CDR1 KGHSH and CDR2 LQKENI. Trimming left V 2 bases short and J 0 bases short, with 16 bases between. CDR3 length: 17 amino acids. The CDR3 here is CASSPTRGGRMNTEAFF. CDR3 sequence (DNA): TGTGCCAGCTCACCAACCCGTGGGGGGAGGATGAACACTGAAGCTTTCTTT.

This chain uses TRBV5-1 with TRBJ2-4; 11 bases are a match to TRBD2. The CDR3 is 19 residues long. Losses at the gene ends were 0 bases for V and 0 bases for J; bases not matched to a gene: 8. From germline, CDR1 is SGHRS and CDR2 YFSETQ. In nucleotides, the CDR3 is TGCGCCAGCAGCTTGGCGCCTAGCGGGGGGCCCGAAGCCAAAAACATTCAGTACTTC. It is translated as CASSLAPSGGPEAKNIQYF. Combining the CDR3 with reference TRBV5-1 and TRBJ2-4 gives the whole variable domain KAGVTQTPRYLIKTRGQQVTLSCSPISGHRSVSWYQQTPGQGLQFLFEYFSETQRNKGNFPGRFSGRQFSNSRSEMNVSTLELGDSALYLCASSLAPSGGPEAKNIQYFGAGTRLSVL.

The chain uses TRBV5-6 and TRBJ1-6; D remains unclear. Germline CDR1 and CDR2: SGHDT and YYEEEE. This CDR3 is 13 amino acids long. V lost 4 bases to trimming and J lost 10 bases, with 12 bases between them. In DNA form, the CDR3 reads TGTGCCAGCAGCCTTACCAGAGGGTCACCCCTCCACTTT. Its translation: CASSLTRGSPLHF.

The chain joins TRBV6-4 to TRBJ2-7; TRBD1 matches 7 bases. The CDR3 covers 16 residues. V gave up 1 base and J gave up 2 bases; unmatched junction bases: 8. Germline V gene lookup returns CDR1 MRHNA and CDR2 SNTAGT. The CDR3 protein is CASSDLTRDRPYEQYF. CDR3 in DNA: TGTGCCAGCAGTGACTTAACCCGGGACAGACCCTACGAGCAGTACTTC.

This chain joins TRBV5-1 and TRBJ2-3; 11 nucleotides agree with TRBD2. This CDR3 is built from 16 residues. V trimming: 0 bases; J trimming: 6 bases; junction bases outside the gene matches: 6. Per germline, CDR1 SGHRS and CDR2 YFSETQ. The chain's CDR3 is CASSLGLAGKSDTQYF. DNA of the CDR3: TGCGCCAGCAGCTTGGGACTAGCGGGGAAGTCGGATACGCAGTATTTT. Filled out from reference TRBV5-1 and TRBJ2-3, the complete variable domain reads KAGVTQTPRYLIKTRGQQVTLSCSPISGHRSVSWYQQTPGQGLQFLFEYFSETQRNKGNFPGRFSGRQFSNSRSEMNVSTLELGDSALYLCASSLGLAGKSDTQYFGPGTRLTVL.

This clone came up a few times. The chain combines TRBV7-8 with TRBJ2-3; 7 bases map to TRBD1. V shed 4 bases and J 2 bases; nucleotides not matched to a gene: 3. The CDR3 consists of 14 residues. CDR1 is SGHVS, CDR2 FQNEAQ, per germline. Written as DNA, the CDR3 is TGTGCCAGCAGCTCGGGACAGCACACAGATACGCAGTATTTT. The encoded protein is CASSSGQHTDTQYF.

The rearrangement joins TRBV30 to TRBJ2-3, with 8 bases that match TRBD1. From germline, CDR1 is GTSNPN and CDR2 SVGIG (reference sequence). CDR3 size: 13 residues. J gave up 4 bases and V 5 bases, and 5 bases lay outside the gene matches. DNA of the CDR3: TGTGCCTGGGAAGAGACAGGGGCAGATACGCAGTATTTT. Its protein product is CAWEETGADTQYF.

The chain employs TRBV30 and TRBJ1-6; 7 bases fit TRBD1. The junction had 5 bases not matched to a gene; V was cut back by 0 bases and J by 9 bases. Germline-derived CDR1 and CDR2 are GTSNPN and SVGIG (reference sequence). The CDR3 is 14 residues long. CDR3 in DNA: TGTGCCTGGAGTGTCGAGGGGGCAGGTTCACCCCTCCACTTT. The encoded protein is CAWSVEGAGSPLHF.